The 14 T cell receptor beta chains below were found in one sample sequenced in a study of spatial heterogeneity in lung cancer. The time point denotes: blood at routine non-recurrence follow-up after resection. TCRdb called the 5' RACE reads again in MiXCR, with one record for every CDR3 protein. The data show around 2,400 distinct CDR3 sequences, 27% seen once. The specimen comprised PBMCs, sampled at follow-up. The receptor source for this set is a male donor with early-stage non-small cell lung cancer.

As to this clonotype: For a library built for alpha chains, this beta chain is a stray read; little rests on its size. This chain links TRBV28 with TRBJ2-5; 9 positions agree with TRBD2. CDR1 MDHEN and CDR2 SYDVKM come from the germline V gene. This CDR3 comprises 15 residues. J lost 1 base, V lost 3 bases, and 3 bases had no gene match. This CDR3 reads CASSFGGRAQETQYF. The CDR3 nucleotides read TGTGCCAGCAGTTTCGGCGGGAGGGCCCAAGAGACCCAGTACTTC. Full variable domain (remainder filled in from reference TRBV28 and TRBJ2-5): DVKVTQSSRYLVKRTGEKVFLECVQDMDHENMFWYRQDPGLGLRLIYFSYDVKMKEKGDIPEGYSVSREKKERFSLILESASTNQTSMYLCASSFGGRAQETQYFGPGTRLLVL.

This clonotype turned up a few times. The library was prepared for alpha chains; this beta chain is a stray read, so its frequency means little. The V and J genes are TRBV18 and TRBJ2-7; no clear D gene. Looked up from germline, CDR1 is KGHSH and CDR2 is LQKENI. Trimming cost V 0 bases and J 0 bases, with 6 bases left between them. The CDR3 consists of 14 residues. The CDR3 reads CASSPPADSYEQYF. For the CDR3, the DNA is TGTGCCAGCTCACCACCTGCGGACTCCTACGAGCAGTACTTC.

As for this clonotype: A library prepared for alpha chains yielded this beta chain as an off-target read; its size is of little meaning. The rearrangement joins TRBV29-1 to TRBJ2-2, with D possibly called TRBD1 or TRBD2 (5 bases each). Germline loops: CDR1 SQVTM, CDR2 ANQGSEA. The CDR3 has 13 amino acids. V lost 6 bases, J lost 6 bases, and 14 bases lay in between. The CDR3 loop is CSVDPGLAGELFF. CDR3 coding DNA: TGCAGCGTCGACCCGGGGCTGGCCGGGGAGCTGTTTTTT.

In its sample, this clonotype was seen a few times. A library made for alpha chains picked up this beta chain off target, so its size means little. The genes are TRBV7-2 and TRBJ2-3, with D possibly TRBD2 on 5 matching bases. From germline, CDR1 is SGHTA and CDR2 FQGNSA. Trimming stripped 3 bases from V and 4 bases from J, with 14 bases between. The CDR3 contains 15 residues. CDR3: CASSFVTSIPDTQYF. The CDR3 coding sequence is TGTGCCAGCAGCTTCGTAACTAGTATCCCAGATACGCAGTATTTT.

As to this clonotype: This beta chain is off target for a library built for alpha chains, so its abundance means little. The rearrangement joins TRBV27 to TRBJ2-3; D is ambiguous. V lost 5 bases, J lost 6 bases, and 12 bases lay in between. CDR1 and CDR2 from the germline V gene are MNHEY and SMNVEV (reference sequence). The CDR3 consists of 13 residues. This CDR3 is CASSPNLLDTQYF. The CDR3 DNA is TGTGCCAGCAGTCCCAACTTGTTGGATACGCAGTATTTT.

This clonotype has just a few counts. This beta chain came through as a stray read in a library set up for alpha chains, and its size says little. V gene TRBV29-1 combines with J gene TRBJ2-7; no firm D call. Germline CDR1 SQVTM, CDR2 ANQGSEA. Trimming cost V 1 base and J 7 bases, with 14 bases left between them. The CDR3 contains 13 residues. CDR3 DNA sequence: TGCAGCGTTGAAGGCCCCCCGGACGGGGAGCAGTACTTC. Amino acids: CSVEGPPDGEQYF.

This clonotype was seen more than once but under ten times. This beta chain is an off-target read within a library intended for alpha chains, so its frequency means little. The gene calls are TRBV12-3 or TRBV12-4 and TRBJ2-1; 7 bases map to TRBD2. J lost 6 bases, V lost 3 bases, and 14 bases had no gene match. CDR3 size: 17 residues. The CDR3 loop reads CASSFLLGEGRGNEQFF. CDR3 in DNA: TGTGCCAGCAGTTTCTTATTAGGGGAGGGCCGCGGCAATGAGCAGTTCTTC.

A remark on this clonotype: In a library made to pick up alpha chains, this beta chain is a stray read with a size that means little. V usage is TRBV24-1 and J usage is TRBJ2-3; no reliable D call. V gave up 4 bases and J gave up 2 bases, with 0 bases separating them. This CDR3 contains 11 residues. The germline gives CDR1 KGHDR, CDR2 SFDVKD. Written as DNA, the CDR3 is TGTGCCACCAGTGACACAGATACGCAGTATTTT. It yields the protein CATSDTDTQYF.

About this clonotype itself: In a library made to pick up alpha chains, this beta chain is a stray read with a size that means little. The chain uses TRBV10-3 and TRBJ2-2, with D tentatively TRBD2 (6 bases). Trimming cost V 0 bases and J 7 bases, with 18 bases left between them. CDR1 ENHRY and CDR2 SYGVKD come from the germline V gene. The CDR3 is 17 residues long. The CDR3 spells CAISESDERESDGELFF. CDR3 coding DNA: TGTGCCATCAGTGAGTCTGACGAACGGGAGTCGGACGGGGAGCTGTTTTTT.

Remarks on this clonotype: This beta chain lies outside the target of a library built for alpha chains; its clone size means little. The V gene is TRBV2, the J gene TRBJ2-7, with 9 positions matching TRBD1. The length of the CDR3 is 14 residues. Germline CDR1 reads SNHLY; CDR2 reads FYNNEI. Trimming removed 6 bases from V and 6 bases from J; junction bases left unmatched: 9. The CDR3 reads CASRTGTGSAEQYF. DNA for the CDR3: TGTGCCAGCAGGACGGGGACAGGGAGTGCCGAGCAGTACTTC.

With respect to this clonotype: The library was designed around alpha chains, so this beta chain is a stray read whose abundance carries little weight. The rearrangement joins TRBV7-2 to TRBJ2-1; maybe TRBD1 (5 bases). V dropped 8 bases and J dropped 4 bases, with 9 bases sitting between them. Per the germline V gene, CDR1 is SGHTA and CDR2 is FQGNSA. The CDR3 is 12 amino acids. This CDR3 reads CASGRQYNEQFF. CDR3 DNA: TGTGCCAGCGGCCGACAGTACAATGAGCAGTTCTTC.

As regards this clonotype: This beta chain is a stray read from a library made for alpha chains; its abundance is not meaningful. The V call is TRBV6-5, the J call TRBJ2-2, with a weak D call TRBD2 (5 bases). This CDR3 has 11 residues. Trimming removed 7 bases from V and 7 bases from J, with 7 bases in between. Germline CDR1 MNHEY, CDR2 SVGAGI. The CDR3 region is CASTRGGELFF. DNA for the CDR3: TGTGCCAGCACTCGGGGCGGGGAGCTGTTTTTT.

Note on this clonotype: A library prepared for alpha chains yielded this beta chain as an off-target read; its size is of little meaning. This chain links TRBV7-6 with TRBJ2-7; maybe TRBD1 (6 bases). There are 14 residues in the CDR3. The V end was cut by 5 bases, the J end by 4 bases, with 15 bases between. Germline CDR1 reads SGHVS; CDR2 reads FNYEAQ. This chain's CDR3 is CASSGVQGSYEQYF. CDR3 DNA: TGTGCCAGCAGCGGCGTACAGGGTTCGTACGAGCAGTACTTC.

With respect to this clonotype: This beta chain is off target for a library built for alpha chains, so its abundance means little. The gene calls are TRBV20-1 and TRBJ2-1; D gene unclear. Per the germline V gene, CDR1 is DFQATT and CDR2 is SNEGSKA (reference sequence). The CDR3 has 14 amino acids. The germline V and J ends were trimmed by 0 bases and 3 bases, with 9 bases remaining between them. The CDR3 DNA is TGCAGTGCTAGAGATCGTTCCCACTACAATGAGCAGTTCTTC. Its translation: CSARDRSHYNEQFF.